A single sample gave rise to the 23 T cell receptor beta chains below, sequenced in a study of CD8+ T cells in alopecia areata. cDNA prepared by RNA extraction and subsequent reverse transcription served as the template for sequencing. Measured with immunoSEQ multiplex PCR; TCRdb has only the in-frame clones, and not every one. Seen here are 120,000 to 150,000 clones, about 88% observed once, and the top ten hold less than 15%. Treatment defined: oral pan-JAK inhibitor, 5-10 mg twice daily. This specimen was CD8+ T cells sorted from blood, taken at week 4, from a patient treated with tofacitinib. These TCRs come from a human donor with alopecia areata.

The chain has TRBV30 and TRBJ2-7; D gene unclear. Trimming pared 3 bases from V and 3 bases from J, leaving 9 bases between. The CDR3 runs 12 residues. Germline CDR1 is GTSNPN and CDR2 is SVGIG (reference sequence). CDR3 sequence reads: CAWRDSDYEQYF. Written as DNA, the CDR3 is TGTGCCTGGAGAGATTCGGACTACGAGCAGTACTTC.

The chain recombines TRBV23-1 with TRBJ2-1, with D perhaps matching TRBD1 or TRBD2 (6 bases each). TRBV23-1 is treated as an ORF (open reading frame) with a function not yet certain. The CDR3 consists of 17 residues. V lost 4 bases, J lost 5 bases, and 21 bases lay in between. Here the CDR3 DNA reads TGCGCCAGCAGTCCCCCCTCCGGGGGCTGTGGGCACAATGAGCAGTTCTTC. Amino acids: CASSPPSGGCGHNEQFF.

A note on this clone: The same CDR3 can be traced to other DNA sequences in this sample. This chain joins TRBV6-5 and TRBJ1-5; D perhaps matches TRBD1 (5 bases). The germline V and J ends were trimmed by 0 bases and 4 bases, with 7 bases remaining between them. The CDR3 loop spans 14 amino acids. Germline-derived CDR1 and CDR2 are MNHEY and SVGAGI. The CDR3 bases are TGTGCCAGCAGTTACTCAGGGGTTAATCAGCCCCAGCATTTT. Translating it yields CASSYSGVNQPQHF.

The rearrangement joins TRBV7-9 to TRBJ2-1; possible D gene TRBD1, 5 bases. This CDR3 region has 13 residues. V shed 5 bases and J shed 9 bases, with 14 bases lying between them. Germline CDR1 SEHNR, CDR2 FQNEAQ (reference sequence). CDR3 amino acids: CASSPDMLGEQFF. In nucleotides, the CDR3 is TGTGCCAGCAGCCCGGACATGCTGGGTGAGCAGTTCTTC. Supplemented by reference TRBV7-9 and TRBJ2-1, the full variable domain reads DTGVSQNPRHKITKRGQNVTFRCDPISEHNRLYWYRQTLGQGPEFLTYFQNEAQLEKSRLLSDRFSAERPKGSFSTLEIQRTEQGDSAMYLCASSPDMLGEQFFGPGTRLTVL.

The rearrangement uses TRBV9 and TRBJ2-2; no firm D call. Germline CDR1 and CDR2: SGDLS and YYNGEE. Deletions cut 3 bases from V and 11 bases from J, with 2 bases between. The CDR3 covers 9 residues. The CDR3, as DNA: TGTGCCAGCAGCGGAGAGCTGTTTTTT. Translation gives CASSGELFF.

The CDR3 coding sequence is TGTGCCAGCAGTCCCACTGTTATGGGCAATCAGCCCCAGCATTTT. Its translation: CASSPTVMGNQPQHF. The rearrangement uses TRBV27 and TRBJ1-5; D is ambiguous. This CDR3 is 15 amino acids long. Trimming stripped 5 bases from V and 2 bases from J, with 13 bases between. From germline, CDR1 is MNHEY and CDR2 SMNVEV (reference sequence).

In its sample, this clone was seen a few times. The CDR3 is CASSPSGSSYNEQFF. CDR3 sequence (DNA): TGTGCCAGCAGCCCGAGCGGGAGCTCCTACAATGAGCAGTTCTTC. This chain joins TRBV7-9 and TRBJ2-1; 8 nucleotides agree with TRBD2. The CDR3 is made up of 15 amino acids. The germline gives CDR1 SEHNR, CDR2 FQNEAQ (reference sequence). Unmatched junction bases numbered 3, after V lost 5 bases and J lost 0 bases.

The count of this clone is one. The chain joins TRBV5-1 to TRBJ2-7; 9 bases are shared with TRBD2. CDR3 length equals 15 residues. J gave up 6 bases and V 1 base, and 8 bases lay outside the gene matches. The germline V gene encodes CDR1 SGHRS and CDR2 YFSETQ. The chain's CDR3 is CASSLTPAGGREQYF. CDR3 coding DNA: TGCGCCAGCAGCTTGACGCCAGCGGGAGGACGCGAGCAGTACTTC. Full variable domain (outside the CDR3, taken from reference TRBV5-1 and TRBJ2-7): KAGVTQTPRYLIKTRGQQVTLSCSPISGHRSVSWYQQTPGQGLQFLFEYFSETQRNKGNFPGRFSGRQFSNSRSEMNVSTLELGDSALYLCASSLTPAGGREQYFGPGTRLTVT.

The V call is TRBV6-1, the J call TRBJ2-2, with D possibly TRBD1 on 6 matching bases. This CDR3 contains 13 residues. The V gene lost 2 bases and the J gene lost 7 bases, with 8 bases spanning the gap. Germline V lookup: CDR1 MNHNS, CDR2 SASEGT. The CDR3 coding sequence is TGTGCCAGCAGTGAATCAGGGGTCGGGGAGCTGTTTTTT. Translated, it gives CASSESGVGELFF.

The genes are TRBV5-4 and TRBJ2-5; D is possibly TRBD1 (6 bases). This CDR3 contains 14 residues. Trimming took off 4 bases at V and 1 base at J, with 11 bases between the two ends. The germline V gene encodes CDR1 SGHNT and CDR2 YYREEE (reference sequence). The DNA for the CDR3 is TGTGCCAGCAGCCTCGGACAGTTCCAAGAGACCCAGTACTTC. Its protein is CASSLGQFQETQYF.

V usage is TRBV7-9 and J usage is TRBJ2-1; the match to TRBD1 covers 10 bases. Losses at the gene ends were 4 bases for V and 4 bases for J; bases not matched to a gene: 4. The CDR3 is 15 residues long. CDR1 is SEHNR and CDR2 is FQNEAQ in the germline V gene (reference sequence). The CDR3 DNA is TGTGCCAGCAGCTCCGGGACAGGGGTTTACAATGAGCAGTTCTTC. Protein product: CASSSGTGVYNEQFF.

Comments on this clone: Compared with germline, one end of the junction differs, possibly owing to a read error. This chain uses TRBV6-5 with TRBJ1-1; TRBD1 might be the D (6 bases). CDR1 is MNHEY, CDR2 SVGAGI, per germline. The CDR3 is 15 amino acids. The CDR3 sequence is CASSQWYRDALESFF. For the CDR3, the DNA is TGTGCCAGCAGTCAGTGGTACAGGGACGCTCTTGAATCTTTCTTT.

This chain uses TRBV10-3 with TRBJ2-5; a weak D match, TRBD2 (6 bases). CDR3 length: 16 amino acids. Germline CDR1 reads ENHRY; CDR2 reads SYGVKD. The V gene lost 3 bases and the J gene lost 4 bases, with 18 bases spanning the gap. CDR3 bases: TGTGCCATCAGTGAATGGCCCGGGGGTTGGTCAGAGACCCAGTACTTC. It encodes CAISEWPGGWSETQYF.

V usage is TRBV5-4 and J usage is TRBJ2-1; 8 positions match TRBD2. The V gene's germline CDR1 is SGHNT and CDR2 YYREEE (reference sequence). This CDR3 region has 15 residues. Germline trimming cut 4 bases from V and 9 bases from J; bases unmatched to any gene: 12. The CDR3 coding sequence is TGTGCCAGCAGCCCGCCTAACGGGGGGGCCCTTGAGCAGTTCTTC. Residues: CASSPPNGGALEQFF.

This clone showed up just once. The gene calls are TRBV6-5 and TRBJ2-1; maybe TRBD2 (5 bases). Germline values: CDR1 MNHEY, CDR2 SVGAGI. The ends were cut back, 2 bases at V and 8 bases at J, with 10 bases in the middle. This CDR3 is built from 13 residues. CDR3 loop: CASSYVVGDEQFF. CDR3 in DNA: TGTGCCAGCAGTTACGTGGTCGGGGATGAGCAGTTCTTC.

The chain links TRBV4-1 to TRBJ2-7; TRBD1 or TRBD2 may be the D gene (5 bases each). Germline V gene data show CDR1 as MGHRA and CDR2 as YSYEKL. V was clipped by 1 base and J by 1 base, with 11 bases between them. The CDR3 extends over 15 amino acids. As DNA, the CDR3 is TGCGCCAGCAGCCAAGGTCGGGACGAATCCTACGAGCAGTACTTC. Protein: CASSQGRDESYEQYF.

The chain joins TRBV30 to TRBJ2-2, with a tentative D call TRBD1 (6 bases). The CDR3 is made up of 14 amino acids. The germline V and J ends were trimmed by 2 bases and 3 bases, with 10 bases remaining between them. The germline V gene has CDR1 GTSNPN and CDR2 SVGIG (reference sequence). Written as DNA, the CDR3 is TGTGCCTGGAGTTGGGACACATACACCGGGGAGCTGTTTTTT. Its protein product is CAWSWDTYTGELFF.

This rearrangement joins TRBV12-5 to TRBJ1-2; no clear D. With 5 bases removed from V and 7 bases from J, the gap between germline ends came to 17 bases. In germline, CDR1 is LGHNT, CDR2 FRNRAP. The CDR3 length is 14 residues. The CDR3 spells CASGGPNSGGGYTF. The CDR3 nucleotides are TGTGCTAGTGGTGGCCCAAACTCCGGAGGTGGCTACACCTTC.

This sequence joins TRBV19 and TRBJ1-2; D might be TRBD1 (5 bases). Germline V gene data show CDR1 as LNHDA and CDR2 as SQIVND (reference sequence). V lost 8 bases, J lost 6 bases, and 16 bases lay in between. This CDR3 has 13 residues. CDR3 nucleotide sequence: TGTGCCAGTGACGAAGGGACCGAAGATGGCTACACCTTC. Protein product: CASDEGTEDGYTF.

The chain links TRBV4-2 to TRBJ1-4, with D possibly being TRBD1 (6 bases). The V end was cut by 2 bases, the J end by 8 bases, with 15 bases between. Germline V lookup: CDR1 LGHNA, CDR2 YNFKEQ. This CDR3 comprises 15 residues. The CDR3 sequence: CASSQSIRTDEKLFF. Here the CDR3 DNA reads TGTGCCAGCAGCCAAAGTATCCGGACAGACGAAAAACTGTTTTTT.

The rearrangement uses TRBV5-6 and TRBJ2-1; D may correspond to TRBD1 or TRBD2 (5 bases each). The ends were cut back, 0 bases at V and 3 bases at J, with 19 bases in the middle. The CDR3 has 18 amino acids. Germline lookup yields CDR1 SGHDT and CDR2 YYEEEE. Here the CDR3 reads CASSLELDGALNYNEQFF. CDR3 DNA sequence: TGTGCCAGCAGCTTGGAACTTGACGGGGCCCTGAACTACAATGAGCAGTTCTTC.

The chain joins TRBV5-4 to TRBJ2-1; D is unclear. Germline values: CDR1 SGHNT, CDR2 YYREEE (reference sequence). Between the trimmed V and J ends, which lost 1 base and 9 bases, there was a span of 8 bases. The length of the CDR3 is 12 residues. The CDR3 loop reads CASSLNGPEQFF. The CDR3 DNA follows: TGTGCCAGCAGCTTGAACGGGCCTGAGCAGTTCTTC.

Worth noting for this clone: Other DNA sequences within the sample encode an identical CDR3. CDR3 sequence reads: CASSSGQGTDTQYF. For the CDR3, the DNA is TGCGCCAGCAGCTCGGGACAGGGAACAGATACGCAGTATTTT. This chain connects TRBV5-1 to TRBJ2-3; 9 nucleotides align to TRBD1. Trimming removed 3 bases from V and 3 bases from J; junction bases left unmatched: 2. The germline gives CDR1 SGHRS, CDR2 YFSETQ. This CDR3 has 14 amino acids. Based on the CDR3 plus reference TRBV5-1 and TRBJ2-3, the full variable domain is KAGVTQTPRYLIKTRGQQVTLSCSPISGHRSVSWYQQTPGQGLQFLFEYFSETQRNKGNFPGRFSGRQFSNSRSEMNVSTLELGDSALYLCASSSGQGTDTQYFGPGTRLTVL.